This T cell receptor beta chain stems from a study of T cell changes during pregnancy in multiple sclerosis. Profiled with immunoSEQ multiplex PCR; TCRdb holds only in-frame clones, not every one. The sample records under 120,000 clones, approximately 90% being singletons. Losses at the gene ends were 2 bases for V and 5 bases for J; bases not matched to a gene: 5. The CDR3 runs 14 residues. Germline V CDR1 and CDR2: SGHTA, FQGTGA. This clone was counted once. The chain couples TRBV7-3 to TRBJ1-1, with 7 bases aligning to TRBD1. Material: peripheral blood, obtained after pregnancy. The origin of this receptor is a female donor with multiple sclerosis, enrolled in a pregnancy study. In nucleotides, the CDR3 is TGTGCCAGCAGCTTATCCGACAGGGCTACTGAAGCTTTCTTT. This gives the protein CASSLSDRATEAFF.